The clone carrying this T cell receptor (beta chain) has just a few counts. Its antigen remains unknown. The study ran its PCR with 60 Vbeta and 13 Jbeta primers. Method: immunoSEQ multiplex PCR; TCRdb's copy keeps in-frame clones and lacks some. This table holds some 180,000 clones, roughly a tenth found once. This specimen belongs to a study of cytomegalovirus exposure and HLA in healthy donors. General study results and limits: Later on, a genetic analysis was performed. It linked a missense variant in DCLRE1C with V- and J-gene trimming of TCR beta. In a later analysis, at a false discovery rate of 0.05, about 17,000 TCR beta sequences matched HLA alleles. As a later analysis revealed, the rate of TCR association differed by HLA locus, with DRB1 most and HLA-C fewest. Further analysis, carried out later, found HLA-associated TCR beta chains more clonally expanded than equally common other chains.

Trimming shortened V by 7 bases and J by 2 bases, and 15 bases separated the two germline ends. Looked up from germline, CDR1 is SNHLY and CDR2 is FYNNEI. CDR3 length: 15 residues. The specimen was PBMCs. The TCR comes from a woman under 40 in good health and CMV-seropositive. The chain employs TRBV2 and TRBJ2-4; D call uncertain. The chain's CDR3 is CASTLSVLSKNIQYF. In DNA, the CDR3 is TGTGCCAGCACGTTGAGTGTACTATCCAAAAACATTCAGTACTTC.